The T cell receptor (beta chain) described here comes from a study of blood T cell repertoires in COVID-19. In the original processing: For nucleated cells, counts were estimated from reference gene primer amplification. Assay: immunoSEQ multiplex PCR; the TCRdb copy retains only in-frame clones and omits some. V and J calls and clone size come straight from that table; D and trimming were deduced from the DNA. The sample includes roughly 78,000 clones, around 89% of them seen just once. This CDR3 comprises 15 residues. J lost 2 bases, V lost 0 bases, and 4 bases had no gene match. CDR1 is MNHNS, CDR2 SASEGT, per germline.

This clonotype was sampled from a man between 60 and 75 years old with acute or convalescent COVID-19. Sample: peripheral blood. This chain joins TRBV6-1 and TRBJ2-7; 7 positions match TRBD2. CDR3 DNA: TGTGCCAGCAGTGAAGCGGGGAGGGTCCCCTACGAGCAGTACTTC. Translated: CASSEAGRVPYEQYF.